A selection of T cell receptor beta chains follows, all from one sample in a study of cytomegalovirus exposure and HLA in healthy donors. Using immunoSEQ multiplex PCR, the repertoire was profiled, and TCRdb retains in-frame clones only, with some absent. The repertoire consists of about 150,000 clones, with less than 80% occurring once and the leading ten covering under 2.5%. Sequencing used PBMCs. These receptors all come from a man aged 25 to 40 in good health and CMV-seronegative. CDR3s include the opening cysteine and the closing phenylalanine or tryptophan. D genes are given only for firm matches. Clone sizes are given selectively: once, few, many, or a class where the clone is expanded.

d_call: TRBD1; v_call: TRBV28; j_call: TRBJ1-2; clone_size: .; cdr3_aa: CASSFEQGAGYTF; cdr3_nt: TGTGCCAGCAGTTTTGAACAGGGGGCAGGCTACACCTTC
d_call: .; v_call: TRBV7-2; j_call: TRBJ1-2; clone_size: .; cdr3_aa: CASSLDTIYTF; cdr3_nt: TGTGCCAGCAGCTTAGATACTATCTACACCTTC
d_call: .; v_call: TRBV21-1; j_call: TRBJ2-7; clone_size: once; cdr3_aa: CASSKASDRAKYEQYF; cdr3_nt: TGTGCCAGCAGCAAAGCGTCCGACAGGGCTAAATACGAGCAGTACTTC
d_call: .; v_call: TRBV5-4; j_call: TRBJ1-4; clone_size: .; cdr3_aa: CASSLRSRSTGLNEKLFF; cdr3_nt: TGTGCCAGCAGCCTACGGTCCCGTTCGACAGGTCTTAATGAAAAACTGTTTTTT
d_call: .; v_call: TRBV10-1; j_call: TRBJ1-1; clone_size: .; cdr3_aa: CASSEQVLGEAFF; cdr3_nt: TGCGCCAGCAGTGAACAGGTTTTAGGGGAAGCTTTCTTT
d_call: TRBD1; v_call: TRBV5-1; j_call: TRBJ2-2; clone_size: .; cdr3_aa: CASSFLGQVDTGELFF; cdr3_nt: TGCGCCAGCAGCTTCTTAGGACAGGTGGACACCGGGGAGCTGTTTTTT
d_call: TRBD2; v_call: TRBV27; j_call: TRBJ2-4; clone_size: .; cdr3_aa: CASRGLAGVGIQYF; cdr3_nt: TGTGCCAGCAGGGGACTAGCGGGGGTCGGCATTCAGTACTTC
d_call: .; v_call: TRBV28; j_call: TRBJ1-4; clone_size: .; cdr3_aa: CASSLSRQLNEKLFF; cdr3_nt: TGTGCCAGCAGTTTATCGCGGCAGCTTAATGAAAAACTGTTTTTT
d_call: .; v_call: TRBV12-2; j_call: TRBJ2-5; clone_size: .; cdr3_aa: CASHKGSGVRTQYF; cdr3_nt: TGTGCAAGTCACAAGGGTAGCGGTGTTCGGACCCAGTACTTC
d_call: .; v_call: TRBV5-1; j_call: TRBJ2-3; clone_size: .; cdr3_aa: CASRLTGEADTQYF; cdr3_nt: TGCGCCAGCAGATTAACAGGGGAGGCAGATACGCAGTATTTT
d_call: TRBD2; v_call: TRBV15; j_call: TRBJ2-7; clone_size: .; cdr3_aa: CATSPTSGYEQYF; cdr3_nt: TGTGCCACCAGCCCGACTAGCGGTTACGAGCAGTACTTC
d_call: .; v_call: TRBV7-9; j_call: TRBJ2-5; clone_size: once; cdr3_aa: CASSQGGSDETQYF; cdr3_nt: TGTGCCAGCAGCCAGGGGGGTAGTGACGAGACCCAGTACTTC
d_call: TRBD2; v_call: TRBV5-4; j_call: TRBJ2-7; clone_size: .; cdr3_aa: CASSDITGGSEQYF; cdr3_nt: TGTGCCAGCAGCGACATAACGGGGGGAAGCGAGCAGTACTTC
d_call: TRBD1; v_call: TRBV27; j_call: TRBJ2-7; clone_size: few; cdr3_aa: CASSPATGTGEHEQYF; cdr3_nt: TGTGCCAGCAGCCCGGCCACCGGGACAGGGGAACACGAGCAGTACTTC
d_call: .; v_call: TRBV29-1; j_call: TRBJ2-6; clone_size: few; cdr3_aa: CSVVNSGANVLTF; cdr3_nt: TGCAGCGTTGTAAACTCTGGGGCCAACGTCCTGACTTTC
d_call: TRBD2; v_call: TRBV25-1; j_call: TRBJ2-7; clone_size: .; cdr3_aa: CASSELAGGPHEQYF; cdr3_nt: TGTGCCAGCAGTGAATTAGCGGGGGGGCCCCACGAGCAGTACTTC
d_call: TRBD1; v_call: TRBV7-6; j_call: TRBJ1-2; clone_size: .; cdr3_aa: CASSLGGGNYGYTF; cdr3_nt: TGTGCCAGCAGCTTAGGAGGGGGCAACTATGGCTACACCTTC
d_call: TRBD1; v_call: TRBV29-1; j_call: TRBJ1-2; clone_size: .; cdr3_aa: CSVGQGDYGYTF; cdr3_nt: TGCAGCGTTGGACAGGGCGACTATGGCTACACCTTC
d_call: TRBD1; v_call: TRBV7-9; j_call: TRBJ2-7; clone_size: .; cdr3_aa: CASSSPGQGRYEQYF; cdr3_nt: TGTGCCAGCAGCTCACCGGGACAGGGGCGGTACGAGCAGTACTTC
d_call: TRBD1; v_call: TRBV19; j_call: TRBJ1-2; clone_size: .; cdr3_aa: CASTQEPGDRISYGYTF; cdr3_nt: TGTGCCAGTACCCAAGAGCCTGGGGACAGGATAAGCTATGGCTACACCTTC
d_call: .; v_call: TRBV28; j_call: TRBJ1-3; clone_size: .; cdr3_aa: CASRFQGGTGNTIYF; cdr3_nt: TGTGCCAGCAGGTTCCAGGGTGGAACTGGAAACACCATATATTTT
d_call: .; v_call: TRBV2; j_call: TRBJ1-5; clone_size: .; cdr3_aa: CASSVSATGWNQPQHF; cdr3_nt: TGTGCCAGCAGTGTCTCGGCCACAGGGTGGAATCAGCCCCAGCATTTT
d_call: .; v_call: TRBV27; j_call: TRBJ1-1; clone_size: once; cdr3_aa: CASSLRRGHTEAFF; cdr3_nt: TGTGCCAGCAGTTTACGTAGGGGCCACACTGAAGCTTTCTTT
d_call: TRBD2; v_call: TRBV29-1; j_call: TRBJ2-1; clone_size: .; cdr3_aa: CSVEGLASNEQFF; cdr3_nt: TGCAGCGTGGAGGGACTAGCGAGCAATGAGCAGTTCTTC
d_call: TRBD2; v_call: TRBV2; j_call: TRBJ2-1; clone_size: few; cdr3_aa: CASSLLIAGGSNEQFF; cdr3_nt: TGTGCCAGCAGTCTTCTGATAGCGGGGGGGAGTAATGAGCAGTTCTTC
d_call: TRBD1; v_call: TRBV7-6; j_call: TRBJ2-2; clone_size: .; cdr3_aa: CASSATGVTGELFF; cdr3_nt: TGTGCCAGCAGCGCGACAGGGGTCACCGGGGAGCTGTTTTTT
d_call: TRBD2; v_call: TRBV9; j_call: TRBJ2-2; clone_size: once; cdr3_aa: CASRSGGAGNGGELFF; cdr3_nt: TGTGCCAGCAGAAGCGGGGGGGCCGGTAATGGCGGGGAGCTGTTTTTT
d_call: .; v_call: TRBV6-4; j_call: TRBJ1-2; clone_size: .; cdr3_aa: CASSDPSDSLQGYTF; cdr3_nt: TGTGCCAGCAGTGACCCCTCCGACTCCCTGCAGGGCTACACCTTC
d_call: TRBD1; v_call: TRBV6-5; j_call: TRBJ2-7; clone_size: .; cdr3_aa: CASSLGTGASYEQYF; cdr3_nt: TGTGCCAGCAGCCTAGGGACAGGGGCCTCCTACGAGCAGTACTTC
d_call: TRBD1; v_call: TRBV11-2; j_call: TRBJ2-3; clone_size: .; cdr3_aa: CASSTRDRLTDTQYF; cdr3_nt: TGTGCCAGCAGCACTCGGGACAGGCTCACAGATACGCAGTATTTT
d_call: .; v_call: TRBV2; j_call: TRBJ1-4; clone_size: .; cdr3_aa: CASSAYPLTNEKLFF; cdr3_nt: TGTGCCAGCAGTGCCTACCCCTTAACTAATGAAAAACTGTTTTTT
d_call: .; v_call: TRBV19; j_call: TRBJ1-4; clone_size: .; cdr3_aa: CASSIWASEKLFF; cdr3_nt: TGTGCCAGTAGTATATGGGCCAGTGAAAAACTGTTTTTT
d_call: .; v_call: TRBV6-1; j_call: TRBJ1-1; clone_size: .; cdr3_aa: CASSGGIPSNTEAFF; cdr3_nt: TGTGCCAGCAGTGGCGGGATTCCGTCGAACACTGAAGCTTTCTTT
d_call: TRBD2; v_call: TRBV18; j_call: TRBJ2-1; clone_size: .; cdr3_aa: CASSAGLAGGPSYNEQFF; cdr3_nt: TGTGCCAGCTCAGCCGGACTAGCGGGGGGGCCCTCCTACAATGAGCAGTTCTTC
d_call: .; v_call: TRBV27; j_call: TRBJ2-1; clone_size: .; cdr3_aa: CASSINGWDGGSNEQFF; cdr3_nt: TGTGCCAGCAGTATCAACGGCTGGGACGGGGGTTCAAATGAGCAGTTCTTC
d_call: .; v_call: TRBV5-1; j_call: TRBJ1-2; clone_size: .; cdr3_aa: CASSLSQGAHYGYTF; cdr3_nt: TGCGCCAGCAGCTTGTCCCAGGGTGCTCACTATGGCTACACCTTC
d_call: .; v_call: TRBV19; j_call: TRBJ1-2; clone_size: once; cdr3_aa: CASSIEPGGGYTF; cdr3_nt: TGTGCCAGTAGTATTGAGCCAGGTGGAGGCTACACCTTC
d_call: .; v_call: TRBV1; j_call: TRBJ2-1; clone_size: .; cdr3_aa: CTSSQDWAGEVPNEQFF; cdr3_nt: TGCACCAGCAGCCAAGATTGGGCGGGGGAGGTACCAAATGAGCAGTTCTTC
d_call: TRBD1; v_call: TRBV23-1; j_call: TRBJ2-3; clone_size: .; cdr3_aa: CASSQPARGDTQYF; cdr3_nt: TGCGCCAGCAGTCAACCCGCCAGGGGGGATACGCAGTATTTT
d_call: .; v_call: TRBV6-6; j_call: TRBJ1-3; clone_size: .; cdr3_aa: CASSSGQSYSGNTIYF; cdr3_nt: TGTGCCAGCAGCAGTGGACAGTCATACTCTGGAAACACCATATATTTT
d_call: TRBD2; v_call: TRBV6-1; j_call: TRBJ2-5; clone_size: .; cdr3_aa: CASAGLAGVFETQYF; cdr3_nt: TGTGCCAGCGCGGGACTAGCGGGGGTGTTTGAGACCCAGTACTTC
d_call: .; v_call: TRBV7-7; j_call: TRBJ2-2; clone_size: .; cdr3_aa: CASAVEPTGELFF; cdr3_nt: TGTGCTAGCGCCGTCGAGCCCACCGGGGAGCTGTTTTTT